The 23 T cell receptor beta chains below were found in one sample sequenced in a study of blood T cell repertoires in COVID-19. Here immunoSEQ multiplex PCR was the method, and the copy in TCRdb shows in-frame clones only, minus some. The table lists 150,000 to 200,000 clones, about 81% of them singletons. Sample: peripheral blood. These receptors were taken from a man aged 60-69 years with active or convalescent COVID-19.

The CDR3 is CSVCIWDRVNNEQFF. CDR3 DNA: TGCAGCGTCTGCATATGGGACAGGGTGAACAATGAGCAGTTCTTC. The chain joins TRBV29-1 to TRBJ2-1; 9 positions match TRBD1. The CDR3 is 15 amino acids. The germline gives CDR1 SQVTM, CDR2 ANQGSEA. J gave up 5 bases and V 6 bases, and 11 bases lay outside the gene matches.

This chain joins TRBV28 and TRBJ1-3; D may be TRBD1 (6 bases). Germline V lookup: CDR1 MDHEN, CDR2 SYDVKM. The CDR3 loop spans 18 amino acids. V lost 2 bases to trimming and J lost 0 bases, with 17 bases between them. The DNA for the CDR3 is TGTGCCAGCAGTTTACCTCAATCGGACAGAAGCTCTGGAAACACCATATATTTT. It specifies CASSLPQSDRSSGNTIYF.

The chain has TRBV5-6 and TRBJ2-1, with D possibly TRBD2 on 5 matching bases. Deletions cut 1 base from V and 0 bases from J, with 11 bases between. Per germline, CDR1 SGHDT and CDR2 YYEEEE. The CDR3 has 16 residues. The CDR3 here is CASSLYGGLSYNEQFF. The CDR3, as DNA: TGTGCCAGCAGCTTGTATGGCGGGCTCTCCTACAATGAGCAGTTCTTC.

The chain combines TRBV6-5 with TRBJ1-2; TRBD1 matches 9 bases. CDR1 is MNHEY, CDR2 SVGAGI, per germline. With 7 bases clipped from V and 4 bases from J, the junction kept 4 bases outside the gene matches. The CDR3 extends over 13 amino acids. CDR3 in DNA: TGTGCCAGCACCCGGGGACAGGGCTATGGCTACACCTTC. Translated, it gives CASTRGQGYGYTF.

The V and J genes are TRBV15 and TRBJ2-1; no definite D call. The CDR3 runs 12 residues. The germline V gene encodes CDR1 LNHNV and CDR2 YYDKDF (reference sequence). V lost 2 bases and J lost 6, with 5 bases in between. The CDR3 DNA sequence: TGTGCCACCAGCAGAAATATCAATGAGCAGTTCTTC. Its translation: CATSRNINEQFF.

This clone was seen once. The V and J genes are TRBV7-6 and TRBJ1-6; unclear D gene. The CDR3 contains 14 residues. Germline V gives CDR1 SGHVS, CDR2 FNYEAQ. V was trimmed by 0 bases and J by 4 bases, leaving 4 bases between them. The CDR3 loop is CASSLAAYNSPLHF. The DNA of the CDR3 is TGTGCCAGCAGCTTAGCGGCTTATAATTCACCCCTCCACTTT.

The chain recombines TRBV20-1 with TRBJ2-7; D possibly corresponds to TRBD2 (5 bases). Germline CDR1 is DFQATT and CDR2 is SNEGSKA (reference sequence). With 3 bases removed from V and 0 bases from J, the gap between germline ends came to 9 bases. This CDR3 is 13 amino acids long. CDR3 nucleotides: TGCAGTGCTAGTCGGGGAAGCTCCTACGAGCAGTACTTC. Translation: CSASRGSSYEQYF.

The J gene is TRBJ1-4, the V gene TRBV11-2; TRBD1 matches 7 bases. CDR1 and CDR2 (germline): SGHAT, FQNNGV. The V segment lost 5 bases and the J segment 4 bases; nucleotides outside the gene matches: 4. CDR3 length equals 14 residues. CDR3 in DNA: TGTGCCAGCAGCAACCGGGACAGTAATGAAAAACTGTTTTTT. It encodes CASSNRDSNEKLFF.

With respect to this clone: Additional DNA sequences in this sample encode the identical CDR3. This chain joins TRBV12-3 or TRBV12-4 and TRBJ1-1, with TRBD1 matching 7 bases. Trimming removed 2 bases from V and 4 bases from J; junction bases left unmatched: 1. This CDR3 is 13 amino acids long. In DNA form, the CDR3 reads TGTGCCAGCAGTTTACAGGGGGGCACTGAAGCTTTCTTT. Protein sequence: CASSLQGGTEAFF.

V usage is TRBV6-5 and J usage is TRBJ2-1; TRBD2 matches 13 bases. The trim removed 6 bases at V and 5 bases at J, leaving 4 bases unmatched. The CDR3 covers 15 residues. Germline CDR1 is MNHEY and CDR2 is SVGAGI. This chain's CDR3 is CASRYGLAGDNEQFF. The DNA of the CDR3 is TGTGCCAGCAGATATGGACTAGCGGGGGACAATGAGCAGTTCTTC.

The chain employs TRBV6-2 or TRBV6-3 and TRBJ2-1; 7 positions match TRBD2. Germline CDR1 reads MNHEY; CDR2 reads SVGEGT. Trimming took 0 bases from V and 3 from J; bases not matched to a gene: 8. The CDR3 sequence is 17 residues long. Here the CDR3 reads CASSYSPGGGLYNEQFF. CDR3 coding DNA: TGTGCCAGCAGTTACTCCCCCGGCGGGGGTCTCTACAATGAGCAGTTCTTC.

In this sample, this clone turned up a few times. V is TRBV28 and J is TRBJ1-2, with 8 bases fitting TRBD1. J was trimmed by 3 bases and V by 6 bases; bases with no gene match: 6. The CDR3 is 14 residues long. Germline values: CDR1 MDHEN, CDR2 SYDVKM. The CDR3 DNA is TGTGCCAGCAGAAACAGGGGGGAGGACTATGGCTACACCTTC. Its translation is CASRNRGEDYGYTF.

The rearrangement uses TRBV15 and TRBJ1-3; no definite D call. The CDR3 contains 15 residues. The V end was cut by 4 bases, the J end by 0 bases, with 10 bases between. Germline CDR1 reads LNHNV; CDR2 reads YYDKDF (reference sequence). The CDR3 coding sequence is TGTGCCACCAGCAAGGACGGGGACTCTGGAAACACCATATATTTT. Encoded protein: CATSKDGDSGNTIYF.

V usage is TRBV4-1 and J usage is TRBJ2-6; D remains ambiguous. This CDR3 is 17 amino acids long. Germline assignment: CDR1 MGHRA and CDR2 YSYEKL. V lost 0 bases and J 1 base, leaving 10 bases between the germline ends. CDR3 amino acids: CASSQDNGRSGANVLTF. CDR3 sequence (DNA): TGCGCCAGCAGCCAAGATAATGGCAGGTCTGGGGCCAACGTCCTGACTTTC.

The V and J genes are TRBV7-2 and TRBJ2-7, with 10 bases fitting TRBD2. The trim removed 0 bases at V and 3 bases at J, leaving 8 bases unmatched. The CDR3 is made up of 17 amino acids. Per the germline V gene, CDR1 is SGHTA and CDR2 is FQGNSA. The CDR3 reads CASSLASGRPLGYEQYF. The CDR3 region has the DNA TGTGCCAGCAGCTTAGCTAGCGGGAGGCCTCTCGGCTACGAGCAGTACTTC.

The chain has TRBV15 and TRBJ2-1, with TRBD2 matching 8 bases. The CDR3 length is 14 residues. Germline CDR1 LNHNV, CDR2 YYDKDF (reference sequence). V dropped 1 base and J dropped 7; count of bases not matched to a gene: 3. The CDR3 protein is CATSRGTSRNEQFF. The CDR3 DNA reads TGTGCCACCAGCAGAGGGACTAGCAGGAATGAGCAGTTCTTC. Using reference TRBV15 and TRBJ2-1 for the parts outside the CDR3, the full variable domain is DAMVIQNPRYQVTQFGKPVTLSCSQTLNHNVMYWYQQKSSQAPKLLFHYYDKDFNNEADTPDNFQSRRPNTSFCFLDIRSPGLGDTAMYLCATSRGTSRNEQFFGPGTRLTVL.

V gene TRBV5-1 combines with J gene TRBJ2-3, with TRBD2 identical over 14 bases. This CDR3 has 19 residues. V trimming: 0 bases; J trimming: 0 bases; junction bases outside the gene matches: 6. CDR1 is SGHRS and CDR2 is YFSETQ in the germline V gene. The CDR3 bases are TGCGCCAGCAGCTTGGGACTAGCGGGGGGGCGAGGTAGCACAGATACGCAGTATTTT. This translates into CASSLGLAGGRGSTDTQYF.

The chain carries TRBV6-1 and TRBJ2-1; tentative D call: TRBD1 (7 bases). V was cut by 1 base and J by 0 bases, with 13 bases left in between. Looked up from germline, CDR1 is MNHNS and CDR2 is SASEGT. This CDR3 is built from 17 residues. The CDR3 is CASSEEAGGNSYNEQFF. The CDR3 DNA reads as TGTGCCAGCAGTGAAGAAGCAGGGGGGAACTCCTACAATGAGCAGTTCTTC.

The rearrangement links TRBV5-1 to TRBJ2-3, with 7 positions matching TRBD1. Germline CDR1 SGHRS, CDR2 YFSETQ. Unmatched junction bases numbered 4, after V lost 2 bases and J lost 1 base. CDR3 length: 15 amino acids. The CDR3 DNA is TGCGCCAGCAGCTTCCCCACAGGGGGCACAGATACGCAGTATTTT. This encodes CASSFPTGGTDTQYF.

The chain employs TRBV18 and TRBJ1-1; 7 nucleotides line up with TRBD1. The CDR3 consists of 14 residues. Germline V gene data show CDR1 as KGHSH and CDR2 as LQKENI. J was trimmed by 3 bases and V by 5 bases; bases with no gene match: 6. CDR3 nucleotides: TGTGCCAGCTCATTCCTCGACAGGGACACTGAAGCTTTCTTT. Its translation is CASSFLDRDTEAFF.

The rearrangement joins TRBV5-1 to TRBJ2-1; 9 nucleotides agree with TRBD1. CDR3 length: 17 residues. Germline-derived CDR1 and CDR2 are SGHRS and YFSETQ. V shed 4 bases, J shed 0 bases, and the junction held 8 bases outside the gene matches. In DNA, the CDR3 is TGCGCCAGCAGCCAGAACGTGGACAGGGGCTCCTACAATGAGCAGTTCTTC. This encodes CASSQNVDRGSYNEQFF.

V is TRBV7-9 and J is TRBJ1-1; D possibly corresponds to TRBD1 (6 bases). Germline assignment: CDR1 SEHNR and CDR2 FQNEAQ (reference sequence). The V and J ends lost 7 bases and 3 bases respectively, with 12 bases between them. The CDR3 loop spans 13 amino acids. CDR3: CASIKKGDTEAFF. The CDR3 DNA reads as TGTGCCAGCATCAAAAAGGGGGACACTGAAGCTTTCTTT.

This clone was detected only once. The chain employs TRBV28 and TRBJ2-1; weak D call: TRBD1 (7 bases). Germline CDR1 reads MDHEN; CDR2 reads SYDVKM. CDR3 length equals 13 residues. V lost 5 bases to trimming and J lost 11 bases, with 16 bases between them. The CDR3 loop reads CASSRRGRPQQFF. The CDR3 DNA is TGTGCCAGCAGTCGCAGGGGGAGGCCACAGCAGTTCTTC.